This T cell receptor (beta chain) was captured by sequencing in a study of blood T cell repertoires in COVID-19. For the study at large: Acute and convalescent COVID-19 specimens originated in the United States, Italy and Spain.

Repertoires were generated with immunoSEQ multiplex PCR, while TCRdb's copy carries only in-frame clones and drops some. Counted here are about 260,000 clones, approximately 87% occurring once; the ten biggest clones make up 2.3%. The CDR3 runs 14 residues. The V gene's germline CDR1 is SNHLY and CDR2 FYNNEI. V shed 8 bases and J 8 bases; nucleotides not matched to a gene: 6. The clonotype was recovered from a woman aged 50 to 60 with acute or convalescent COVID-19. The sample comprised peripheral blood. This sequence joins TRBV2 and TRBJ2-3, with TRBD2 matching over 14 bases. The CDR3 loop is CASGGTSGRSTQYF. CDR3 DNA sequence: TGTGCCAGCGGTGGGACTAGCGGGAGATCTACGCAGTATTTT.